The 9 T cell receptor beta chains below all came from one sample that was sequenced in a study of spatial heterogeneity in lung cancer. Noted time point: sample taken at primary tumor resection. TCRdb independently ran MiXCR on the 5' RACE reads; one entry per CDR3 protein. The sample yields fewer than 9,000 distinct CDR3 sequences, less than 9% seen once. No antigen is known for these receptors. Study findings and constraints: Expanded alpha and beta TCR counts within tumors tracked tumor mutation counts.

Specimen: lung tumor tissue, collected at surgery. The receptors come from a female donor with early-stage non-small cell lung cancer.

This clonotype has ten or more counts. As an off-target read in a library built for alpha chains, this beta chain has a frequency of little significance. The chain combines TRBV20-1 with TRBJ2-1; 14 positions match TRBD2. J gave up 9 bases and V 1 base, and 5 bases lay outside the gene matches. Germline CDR1 is DFQATT and CDR2 is SNEGSKA (reference sequence). The length of the CDR3 is 15 residues. The CDR3 DNA reads as TGCAGTGCTAGAGGGACTAGCGGGAGGTGGGGTGAGCAGTTCTTC. The encoded protein is CSARGTSGRWGEQFF.

This clonotype was observed at least ten times. This beta chain slipped into a library made for alpha chains as a stray read, so its size is not meaningful. The chain employs TRBV20-1 and TRBJ1-1; TRBD1 matches at 7 bases. Losses at the gene ends were 8 bases for V and 4 bases for J; bases not matched to a gene: 10. The CDR3 has 13 residues. CDR1 DFQATT and CDR2 SNEGSKA come from the germline V gene (reference sequence). The CDR3 protein is CSTKQGFGTEAFF. CDR3 sequence (DNA): TGCAGTACTAAACAGGGGTTTGGCACTGAAGCTTTCTTT.

This clonotype is medium-sized in the sample. The library was built for alpha chains, so this beta chain is an off-target read and its size means little. The CDR3 loop is CASSESGRDYGYTF. For the CDR3, the DNA is TGTGCCAGCAGTGAATCGGGGCGCGACTATGGCTACACCTTC. J is TRBJ1-2 and V is TRBV25-1; a weak D match, TRBD1 (5 bases). The CDR3 spans 14 residues. CDR1 and CDR2 (germline): MGHDK, SYGVNS. V shed 1 base and J shed 3 bases, with 9 bases lying between them.

In this sample, this clonotype turned up a few times. The library was designed around alpha chains, so this beta chain is a stray read whose abundance carries little weight. V and J are TRBV5-1 and TRBJ2-7; D may be TRBD1 or TRBD2 (5 bases each). The CDR3 covers 14 residues. Germline loops: CDR1 SGHRS, CDR2 YFSETQ. The V end was cut by 2 bases, the J end by 5 bases, with 14 bases between. Here the CDR3 DNA reads TGCGCCAGCAGCTTTGGGACCGTCTTGAACGAGCAGTACTTC. Encoded protein: CASSFGTVLNEQYF.

This clonotype was seen repeatedly, ten times or more. This beta chain came through as a stray read in a library set up for alpha chains, and its size says little. The V call is TRBV9, the J call TRBJ1-1, with 7 bases aligning to TRBD1. Per germline, CDR1 SGDLS and CDR2 YYNGEE. V trimming: 4 bases; J trimming: 1 base; junction bases outside the gene matches: 4. The CDR3 consists of 14 residues. The DNA for the CDR3 is TGTGCCAGCAGCCCGACAGGGACGAACACTGAAGCTTTCTTT. It translates to CASSPTGTNTEAFF. Using reference TRBV9 and TRBJ1-1 for the parts outside the CDR3, the full variable domain is DSGVTQTPKHLITATGQRVTLRCSPRSGDLSVYWYQQSLDQGLQFLIQYYNGEERAKGNILERFSAQQFPDLHSELNLSSLELGDSALYFCASSPTGTNTEAFFGQGTRLTVV.

This clonotype has ten or more counts. This beta chain turned up in a library designed for alpha chains; as an off-target read, its abundance says little. The chain is built from TRBV27 and TRBJ2-1; 8 bases are a match to TRBD2. The V gene's germline CDR1 is MNHEY and CDR2 SMNVEV (reference sequence). The trim removed 6 bases at V and 1 base at J, leaving 11 bases unmatched. This CDR3 is 17 amino acids long. CDR3 bases: TGTGCCAGCAGGTCTATCAGCGGGAGAGGGTCCTACAATGAGCAGTTCTTC. This sequence encodes CASRSISGRGSYNEQFF.

In this sample, this clonotype turned up many times. This beta chain is an unintended read in a library built for alpha chains; its size means little. The J gene is TRBJ1-2, the V gene TRBV20-1; D may be TRBD1 (6 bases). The V gene lost 6 bases and the J gene lost 2 bases, with 10 bases spanning the gap. The CDR3 is made up of 12 amino acids. Per the germline V gene, CDR1 is DFQATT and CDR2 is SNEGSKA (reference sequence). The CDR3 here is CSALQGNYGYTF. DNA of the CDR3: TGCAGTGCGCTACAGGGAAACTATGGCTACACCTTC.

This clonotype was counted ten times or more. For a library built for alpha chains, this beta chain is a stray read; little rests on its size. J is TRBJ2-3 and V is TRBV24-1, with D perhaps TRBD1 (6 bases). The CDR3 consists of 14 residues. With 4 bases removed from V and 6 bases from J, the gap between germline ends came to 13 bases. Germline lookup yields CDR1 KGHDR and CDR2 SFDVKD. CDR3 residues: CATSDPNREDTQYF. The CDR3 DNA sequence: TGTGCCACCAGTGACCCCAACAGGGAGGATACGCAGTATTTT.

This clonotype was picked up many times. Within a library made for alpha chains, this beta chain is off target, and its count is uninformative. This chain connects TRBV24-1 to TRBJ2-1, with 10 bases aligning to TRBD1. CDR1 is KGHDR, CDR2 SFDVKD, per germline. The CDR3 consists of 16 residues. V was clipped by 1 base and J by 6 bases; unmatched bases: 5. The CDR3 sequence is CATSDLGDRGRNEQFF. The CDR3 coding sequence is TGTGCCACCAGTGATTTAGGGGACAGGGGTCGCAATGAGCAGTTCTTC.